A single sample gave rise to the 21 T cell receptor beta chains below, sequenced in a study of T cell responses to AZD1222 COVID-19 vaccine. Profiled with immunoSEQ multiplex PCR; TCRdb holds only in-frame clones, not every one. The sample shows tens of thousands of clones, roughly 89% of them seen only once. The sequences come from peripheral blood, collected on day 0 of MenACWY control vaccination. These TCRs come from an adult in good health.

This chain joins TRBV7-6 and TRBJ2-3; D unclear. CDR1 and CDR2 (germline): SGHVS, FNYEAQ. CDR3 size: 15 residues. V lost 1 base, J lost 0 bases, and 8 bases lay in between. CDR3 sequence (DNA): TGTGCCAGCAGCTTAGTTACTACTAGCACAGATACGCAGTATTTT. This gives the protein CASSLVTTSTDTQYF.

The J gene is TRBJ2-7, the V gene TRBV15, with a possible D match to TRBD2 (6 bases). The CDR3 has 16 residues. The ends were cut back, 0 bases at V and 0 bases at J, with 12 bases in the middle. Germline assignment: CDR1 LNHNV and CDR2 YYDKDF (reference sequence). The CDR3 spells CATSRDWGEISYEQYF. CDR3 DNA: TGTGCCACCAGCAGAGATTGGGGGGAAATCTCCTACGAGCAGTACTTC.

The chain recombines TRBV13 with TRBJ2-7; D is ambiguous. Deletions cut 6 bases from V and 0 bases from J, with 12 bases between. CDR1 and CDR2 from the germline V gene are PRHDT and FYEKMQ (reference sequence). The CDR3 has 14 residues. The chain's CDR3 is CASSSGRTSYEQYF. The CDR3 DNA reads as TGTGCCAGCAGTTCCGGACGGACCTCCTACGAGCAGTACTTC.

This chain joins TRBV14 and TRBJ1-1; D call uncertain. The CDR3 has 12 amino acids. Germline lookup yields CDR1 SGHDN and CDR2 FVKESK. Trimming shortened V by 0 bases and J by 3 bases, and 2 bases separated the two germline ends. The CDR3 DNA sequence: TGTGCCAGCAGCCAAGAGCACACTGAAGCTTTCTTT. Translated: CASSQEHTEAFF. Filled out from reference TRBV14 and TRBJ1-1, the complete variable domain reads EAGVTQFPSHSVIEKGQTVTLRCDPISGHDNLYWYRRVMGKEIKFLLHFVKESKQDESGMPNNRFLAERTGGTYSTLKVQPAELEDSGVYFCASSQEHTEAFFGQGTRLTVV.

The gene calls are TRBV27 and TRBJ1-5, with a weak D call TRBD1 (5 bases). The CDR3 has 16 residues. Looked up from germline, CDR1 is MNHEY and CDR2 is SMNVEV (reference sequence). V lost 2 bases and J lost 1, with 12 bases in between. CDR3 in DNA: TGTGCCAGCAGTTTAGTTGGGGGAACGAGCAATCAGCCCCAGCATTTT. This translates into CASSLVGGTSNQPQHF.

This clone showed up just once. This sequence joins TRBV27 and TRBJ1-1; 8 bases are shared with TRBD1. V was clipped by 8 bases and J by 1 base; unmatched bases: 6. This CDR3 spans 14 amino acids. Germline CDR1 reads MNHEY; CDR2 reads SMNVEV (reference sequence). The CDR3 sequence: CASAKTGANTEAFF. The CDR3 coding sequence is TGTGCCAGCGCAAAGACAGGGGCGAACACTGAAGCTTTCTTT.

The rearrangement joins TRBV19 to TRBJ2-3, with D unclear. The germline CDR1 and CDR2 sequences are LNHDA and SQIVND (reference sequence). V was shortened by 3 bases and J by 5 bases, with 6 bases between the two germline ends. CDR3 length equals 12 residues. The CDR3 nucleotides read TGTGCCAGTAGTATGGATCGAGATACGCAGTATTTT. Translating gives CASSMDRDTQYF. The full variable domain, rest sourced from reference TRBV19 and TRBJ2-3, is DGGITQSPKYLFRKEGQNVTLSCEQNLNHDAMYWYRQDPGQGLRLIYYSQIVNDFQKGDIAEGYSVSREKKESFPLTVTSAQKNPTAFYLCASSMDRDTQYFGPGTRLTVL.

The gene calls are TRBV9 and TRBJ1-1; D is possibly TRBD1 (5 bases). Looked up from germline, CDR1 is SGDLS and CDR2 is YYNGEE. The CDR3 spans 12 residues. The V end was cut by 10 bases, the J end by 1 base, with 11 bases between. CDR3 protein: CADGQTNTEAFF. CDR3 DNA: TGTGCCGACGGACAAACGAACACTGAAGCTTTCTTT.

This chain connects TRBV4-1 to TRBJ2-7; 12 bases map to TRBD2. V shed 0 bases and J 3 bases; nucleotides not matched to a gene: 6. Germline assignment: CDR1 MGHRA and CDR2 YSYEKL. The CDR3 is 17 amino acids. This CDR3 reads CASSQDDGTSGYYEQYF. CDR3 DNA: TGCGCCAGCAGCCAAGATGACGGGACTAGCGGGTACTACGAGCAGTACTTC.

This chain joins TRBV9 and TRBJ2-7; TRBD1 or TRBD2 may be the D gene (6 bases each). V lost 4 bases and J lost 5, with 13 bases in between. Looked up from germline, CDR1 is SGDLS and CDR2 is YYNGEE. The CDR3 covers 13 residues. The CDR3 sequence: CASSIGGGNEQYF. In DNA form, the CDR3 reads TGTGCCAGCAGCATCGGAGGGGGAAACGAGCAGTACTTC.

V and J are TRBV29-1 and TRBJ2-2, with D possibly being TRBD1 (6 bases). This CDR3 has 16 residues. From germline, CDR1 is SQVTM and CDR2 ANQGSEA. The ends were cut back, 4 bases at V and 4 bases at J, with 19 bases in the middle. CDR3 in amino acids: CSVAGDTSFGTGELFF. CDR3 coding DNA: TGCAGCGTTGCAGGGGACACCTCGTTCGGCACCGGGGAGCTGTTTTTT.

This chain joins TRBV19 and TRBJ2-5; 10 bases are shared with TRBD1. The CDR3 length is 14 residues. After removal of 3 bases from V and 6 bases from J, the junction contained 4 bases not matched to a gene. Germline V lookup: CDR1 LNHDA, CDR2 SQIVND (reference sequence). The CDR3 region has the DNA TGTGCCAGTAGTATGACAGGGGGCGGGCAGACCCAGTACTTC. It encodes CASSMTGGGQTQYF.

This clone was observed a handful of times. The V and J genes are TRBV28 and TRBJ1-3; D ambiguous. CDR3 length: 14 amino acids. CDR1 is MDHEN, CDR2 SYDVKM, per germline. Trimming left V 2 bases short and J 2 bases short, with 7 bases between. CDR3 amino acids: CASSLGGTGNTIYF. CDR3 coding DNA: TGTGCCAGCAGTTTAGGAGGTACTGGAAACACCATATATTTT. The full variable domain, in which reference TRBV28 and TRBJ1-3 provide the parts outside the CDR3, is DVKVTQSSRYLVKRTGEKVFLECVQDMDHENMFWYRQDPGLGLRLIYFSYDVKMKEKGDIPEGYSVSREKKERFSLILESASTNQTSMYLCASSLGGTGNTIYFGEGSWLTVV.

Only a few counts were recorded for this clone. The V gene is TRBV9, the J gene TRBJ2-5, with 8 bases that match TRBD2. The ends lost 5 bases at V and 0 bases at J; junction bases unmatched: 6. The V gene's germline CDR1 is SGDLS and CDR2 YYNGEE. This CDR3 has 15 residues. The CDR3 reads CASSPAGGYQETQYF. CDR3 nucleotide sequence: TGTGCCAGCAGTCCTGCGGGGGGATACCAAGAGACCCAGTACTTC.

This CDR3 is CASSNPPYNEQFF. The CDR3 DNA reads as TGTGCCAGTAGTAACCCGCCCTACAATGAGCAGTTCTTC. This chain joins TRBV19 and TRBJ2-1; D gene unclear. V was pared by 4 bases and J by 2 bases, with 6 bases between. The CDR3 sequence is 13 residues long. CDR1 LNHDA and CDR2 SQIVND come from the germline V gene (reference sequence).

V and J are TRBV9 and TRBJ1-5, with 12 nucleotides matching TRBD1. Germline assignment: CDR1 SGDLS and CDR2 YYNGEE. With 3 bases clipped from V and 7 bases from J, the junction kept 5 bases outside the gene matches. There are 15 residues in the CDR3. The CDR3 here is CASSAGQGAQQPQHF. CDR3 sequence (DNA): TGTGCCAGCAGCGCGGGACAGGGGGCCCAGCAGCCCCAGCATTTT.

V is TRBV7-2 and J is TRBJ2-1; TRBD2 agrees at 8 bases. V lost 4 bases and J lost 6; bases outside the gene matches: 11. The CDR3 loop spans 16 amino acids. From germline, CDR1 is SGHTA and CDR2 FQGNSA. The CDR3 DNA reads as TGTGCCAGCAGCTCACCGGGGGGGGCTAGAGGCAATGAGCAGTTCTTC. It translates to CASSSPGGARGNEQFF.

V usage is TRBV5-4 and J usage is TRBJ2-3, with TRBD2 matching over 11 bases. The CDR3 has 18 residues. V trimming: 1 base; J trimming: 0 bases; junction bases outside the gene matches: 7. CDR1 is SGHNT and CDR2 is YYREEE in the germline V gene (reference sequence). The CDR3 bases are TGTGCCAGCAGCTTGCGCCGACTAGCGGGGCTAAGCACAGATACGCAGTATTTT. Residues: CASSLRRLAGLSTDTQYF.

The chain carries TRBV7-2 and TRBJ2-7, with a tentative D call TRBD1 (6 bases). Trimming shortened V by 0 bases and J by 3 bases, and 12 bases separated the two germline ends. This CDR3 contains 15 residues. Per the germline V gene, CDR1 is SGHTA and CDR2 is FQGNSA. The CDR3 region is CASSLAPGTIYEQYF. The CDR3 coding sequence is TGTGCCAGCAGCTTAGCCCCCGGGACAATCTACGAGCAGTACTTC.

CDR3 in DNA: TGTGCCAGCAGCAAAGCCCAGGCCCCTCCATCTAATTCTGGTGGCTACACCTTC. It is translated as CASSKAQAPPSNSGGYTF. The genes are TRBV21-1 and TRBJ1-2; TRBD1, the D gene given by the table, was not confirmed from the DNA. TRBV21-1 is a documented pseudogene. The CDR3 length is 18 residues.

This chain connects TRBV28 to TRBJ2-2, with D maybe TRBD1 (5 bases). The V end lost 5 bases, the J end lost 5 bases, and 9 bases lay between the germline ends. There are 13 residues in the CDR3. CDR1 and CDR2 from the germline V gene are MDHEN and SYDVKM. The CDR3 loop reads CASSTRTTGELFF. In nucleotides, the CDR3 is TGTGCCAGCAGTACCAGGACAACCGGGGAGCTGTTTTTT.